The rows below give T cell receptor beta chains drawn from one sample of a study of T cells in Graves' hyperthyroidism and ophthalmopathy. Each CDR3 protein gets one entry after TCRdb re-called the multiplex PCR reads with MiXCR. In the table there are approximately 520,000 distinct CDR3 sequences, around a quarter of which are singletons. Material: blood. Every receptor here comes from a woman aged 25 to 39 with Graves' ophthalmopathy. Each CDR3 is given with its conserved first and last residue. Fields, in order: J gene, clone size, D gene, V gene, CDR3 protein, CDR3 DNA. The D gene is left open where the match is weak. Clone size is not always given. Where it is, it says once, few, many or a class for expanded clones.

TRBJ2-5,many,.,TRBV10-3,CAISDGTRQETQYF,TGTGCCATCAGTGATGGGACCCGACAAGAGACCCAGTACTTC
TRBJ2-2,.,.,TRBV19,CASIARHANTGELFF,TGTGCCAGTATTGCCAGACACGCGAACACCGGGGAGCTGTTTTTT
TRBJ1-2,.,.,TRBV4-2,CASSQKRQVSWEGYTF,TGTGCCAGCAGCCAAAAGCGGCAAGTCAGTTGGGAGGGCTACACCTTC
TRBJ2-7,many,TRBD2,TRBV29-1,CSVVSGEGYEQYF,TGCAGCGTTGTATCCGGGGAGGGCTACGAGCAGTACTTC
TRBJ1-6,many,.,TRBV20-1,CSARDGTIYNSPLHF,TGCAGTGCTAGAGATGGCACTATCTATAATTCACCCCTCCACTTT
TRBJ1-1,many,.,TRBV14,CASSPFMNTEAFF,TGTGCCAGCAGCCCCTTCATGAACACTGAAGCTTTCTTT
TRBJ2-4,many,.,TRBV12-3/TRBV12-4,CASSFTSLGKNIQYF,TGTGCCAGCAGTTTCACGAGCTTAGGCAAAAACATTCAGTACTTC
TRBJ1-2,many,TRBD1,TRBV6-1,CASNGPGGEDGYTF,TGTGCCAGCAATGGGCCAGGGGGCGAGGATGGCTACACCTTC
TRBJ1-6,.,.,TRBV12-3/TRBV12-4,CASSLVHNSPLHF,TGTGCCAGCAGTTTGGTACATAATTCACCCCTCCACTTT
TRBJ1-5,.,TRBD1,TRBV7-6,CASSLANGRGQPQHF,TGTGCCAGCAGCTTAGCGAACGGCAGGGGGCAGCCCCAGCATTTT
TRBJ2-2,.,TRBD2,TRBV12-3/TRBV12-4,CASSHPWGSGRPPGELFF,TGTGCCAGCTCCCACCCATGGGGGAGCGGGAGGCCGCCCGGGGAGCTGTTTTTT
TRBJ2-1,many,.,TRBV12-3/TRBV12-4,CASSGTGVAEQFF,TGTGCCAGCAGTGGGACGGGGGTCGCTGAGCAGTTCTTC
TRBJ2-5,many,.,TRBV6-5,CASSYLEGPPGTQYF,TGTGCCAGCAGTTACCTCGAGGGACCCCCAGGGACCCAGTACTTC